The rows below give T cell receptor beta chains drawn from one sample of a study of regulatory T cells in long-lasting Graves disease. TCRdb reprocessed the multiplex PCR reads with MiXCR, giving one entry per CDR3 protein. The table includes about 470,000 distinct CDR3 sequences, more than 20% detected once. The sequencing here drew on peripheral blood mononuclear cells (PBMCs), taken when the disease was refractory, from a patient treated with antithyroid drugs. The receptors were sampled from a female donor with Graves disease. Both conserved end residues are part of each CDR3. The order of the fields is clone size, D gene, J gene, V gene, CDR3 DNA, CDR3 protein. A D gene is named only where the DNA matches it firmly. Part of the rows lack a size; the others show once, few, many or a class for expanded clones.

clone size: many
D gene: -
J gene: TRBJ2-2
V gene: TRBV2
CDR3 DNA: TGTGCCAGCAGTGATTGGACTCTGAACACCGGGGAGCTGTTTTTT
CDR3 protein: CASSDWTLNTGELFF

clone size: few
D gene: -
J gene: TRBJ1-1
V gene: TRBV12-3/TRBV12-4
CDR3 DNA: TGTGCCAGCAGTTTCGGTGACGCTGAAGCTTTCTTT
CDR3 protein: CASSFGDAEAFF

clone size: few
D gene: -
J gene: TRBJ1-4
V gene: TRBV7-9
CDR3 DNA: TGTGCCAGCAGCTTAGCCCAGGGTTGGGACGAAAAACTGTTTTTT
CDR3 protein: CASSLAQGWDEKLFF

clone size: -
D gene: -
J gene: TRBJ2-2
V gene: TRBV19
CDR3 DNA: TGTGCCAGTAGTATACCAGGGACGAACACCGGGGAGCTGTTTTTT
CDR3 protein: CASSIPGTNTGELFF

clone size: -
D gene: TRBD1
J gene: TRBJ2-7
V gene: TRBV20-1
CDR3 DNA: TGCAGTGCTCCGAGCGTCCACAGGGGAAGGTACGAGCAGTACTTC
CDR3 protein: CSAPSVHRGRYEQYF

clone size: -
D gene: -
J gene: TRBJ2-7
V gene: TRBV9
CDR3 DNA: TGTGCCAGCAGCGTTGGCGGGACAGCCTCCTACGAGCAGTACTTC
CDR3 protein: CASSVGGTASYEQYF

clone size: -
D gene: -
J gene: TRBJ2-7
V gene: TRBV4-1
CDR3 DNA: TGCGCCAGCAGCCAAGATGCCACAGAGCAGTACTTC
CDR3 protein: CASSQDATEQYF

clone size: many
D gene: -
J gene: TRBJ2-7
V gene: TRBV27
CDR3 DNA: TGTGCCAGCAGTCCCATTTTAGGGGAGCAGTACTTC
CDR3 protein: CASSPILGEQYF

clone size: -
D gene: -
J gene: TRBJ1-5
V gene: TRBV20-1
CDR3 DNA: TGCAGTGCCCCTAAGGGTGTCGGGACACCTAGCAATCAGCCCCAGCATTTT
CDR3 protein: CSAPKGVGTPSNQPQHF

clone size: many
D gene: -
J gene: TRBJ2-7
V gene: TRBV9
CDR3 DNA: TGTGCCAGCAGCACCGGGGGAGGCAATATAATCTACGAGCAGTACTTC
CDR3 protein: CASSTGGGNIIYEQYF

clone size: -
D gene: -
J gene: TRBJ1-1
V gene: TRBV28
CDR3 DNA: TGTGCCAGCAGTGAGTACAGGATTATGAACACTGAAGCTCTCTTT
CDR3 protein: CASSEYRIMNTEALF

clone size: many
D gene: -
J gene: TRBJ2-5
V gene: TRBV27
CDR3 DNA: TGTGCCAGCAGTTTATCACTCTTCCGAGAGACCCAGTACTTC
CDR3 protein: CASSLSLFRETQYF

clone size: many
D gene: -
J gene: TRBJ2-7
V gene: TRBV28
CDR3 DNA: TGTGCCAGCAGTTTCTCCCATTACGAGCAGTACTTC
CDR3 protein: CASSFSHYEQYF

clone size: many
D gene: -
J gene: TRBJ2-5
V gene: TRBV6-7
CDR3 DNA: TGTGCCAGCAGTTACTCGAGGTCCAGGGCCCCCCAGGAGACCCAGTACTTC
CDR3 protein: CASSYSRSRAPQETQYF

clone size: few
D gene: TRBD1
J gene: TRBJ2-2
V gene: TRBV5-4
CDR3 DNA: TGTGCCAGCAGCTTAGCCGGGACAGGGGCCGGGGAGCTGTTTTTT
CDR3 protein: CASSLAGTGAGELFF

clone size: -
D gene: -
J gene: TRBJ2-7
V gene: TRBV4-2
CDR3 DNA: TGTGCCAGCAGCCAAGATGGGAGTGGGGCAGGCCGAGACGAGCAGTACTTC
CDR3 protein: CASSQDGSGAGRDEQYF

clone size: -
D gene: -
J gene: TRBJ2-5
V gene: TRBV6-1
CDR3 DNA: TGTGCCAGCAGCCAAGGATCGGGATTATCGTACCAAGAGACCCAGTACTTC
CDR3 protein: CASSQGSGLSYQETQYF

clone size: many
D gene: TRBD1
J gene: TRBJ1-2
V gene: TRBV29-1
CDR3 DNA: TGCAGCGCAGCCGGACAGGGGGATCTTGGCTACACCTTC
CDR3 protein: CSAAGQGDLGYTF

clone size: many
D gene: TRBD1
J gene: TRBJ1-4
V gene: TRBV27
CDR3 DNA: TGTGCCAGCAGCCCGACAGGGACTAATGAAAAACTGTTTTTT
CDR3 protein: CASSPTGTNEKLFF

clone size: -
D gene: -
J gene: TRBJ1-1
V gene: TRBV6-2/TRBV6-3
CDR3 DNA: TGTGCCAGCTTACGGGGGGCATACACTGAAGCTTTCTTT
CDR3 protein: CASLRGAYTEAFF

clone size: many
D gene: TRBD1
J gene: TRBJ2-7
V gene: TRBV11-2
CDR3 DNA: TGTGCCAGCAGCTCCCTCCGAGACAGGGGGGTCTACGAGCAGTACTTC
CDR3 protein: CASSSLRDRGVYEQYF